The rows below give T cell receptor beta chains drawn from one sample of a study of blood T cell repertoires in COVID-19. Measured with immunoSEQ multiplex PCR; TCRdb has only the in-frame clones, and not every one. This sample has some 300,000 clones, with roughly 90% found just once. Sequencing input: peripheral blood. These TCRs come from a woman aged 40 to 49 with COVID-19, enrolled during active disease. Each CDR3 is given with its conserved first and last residue. Fields, in order: CDR3 DNA, CDR3 protein, J gene, V gene, clone size, D gene. The D gene is left open where the match is weak. Clone size appears in some rows only: once, few, many, or a class for an expanded clone.

cdr3_nt: TGTGCCTGGAGTGTACAGTGGGCAACTAATGAAAAACTGTTTTTT; cdr3_aa: CAWSVQWATNEKLFF; j_call: TRBJ1-4; v_call: TRBV30; clone_size: NA; d_call: NA
cdr3_nt: TGTGCCAGCAGCGTTTTGACTAGCGGAAACTACAATGAGCAGTTCTTC; cdr3_aa: CASSVLTSGNYNEQFF; j_call: TRBJ2-1; v_call: TRBV9; clone_size: NA; d_call: TRBD2
cdr3_nt: TGTGCCAGCAGCCCCCCCATGAACACTGAAGCTTTCTTT; cdr3_aa: CASSPPMNTEAFF; j_call: TRBJ1-1; v_call: TRBV9; clone_size: NA; d_call: NA
cdr3_nt: TGTGCCAGCAGTGCCCTACAGGGTGCTAATGAAAAACTGTTTTTT; cdr3_aa: CASSALQGANEKLFF; j_call: TRBJ1-4; v_call: TRBV2; clone_size: NA; d_call: NA
cdr3_nt: TGTGCCAGCAGTTTATCACAGAATGAAAAACTGTTTTTT; cdr3_aa: CASSLSQNEKLFF; j_call: TRBJ1-4; v_call: TRBV28; clone_size: NA; d_call: NA
cdr3_nt: TGTGCCAGCCGTTTGGGGGGTAAGTTCTACGAGCAGTACTTC; cdr3_aa: CASRLGGKFYEQYF; j_call: TRBJ2-7; v_call: TRBV6-5; clone_size: NA; d_call: NA
cdr3_nt: TGTGCCAGCAGGGACAGGGGGCGAAATCAGCCCCAGCATTTT; cdr3_aa: CASRDRGRNQPQHF; j_call: TRBJ1-5; v_call: TRBV9; clone_size: NA; d_call: TRBD1
cdr3_nt: TGTGCCAGCAGTTCCCCCCAGCGGGGGGGAAATAGCCAGTACTTC; cdr3_aa: CASSSPQRGGNSQYF; j_call: TRBJ2-5; v_call: TRBV28; clone_size: NA; d_call: TRBD2
cdr3_nt: TGTGCCAGTACTAAAGTAGTAAAGAGTTTTGCAACTAATGAAAAACTGTTTTTT; cdr3_aa: CASTKVVKSFATNEKLFF; j_call: TRBJ1-4; v_call: TRBV19; clone_size: once; d_call: NA
cdr3_nt: TGTGCCAGCAGCTCCGGGACATTAGGCAATGAGCAGTTCTTC; cdr3_aa: CASSSGTLGNEQFF; j_call: TRBJ2-1; v_call: TRBV28; clone_size: NA; d_call: NA
cdr3_nt: TGTGCCAGTACCCCAGGGGGTAACGCCGGGGAGCTGTTTTTT; cdr3_aa: CASTPGGNAGELFF; j_call: TRBJ2-2; v_call: TRBV19; clone_size: NA; d_call: TRBD1
cdr3_nt: TGTGCCAGTAGTATGTTTCGGAGGGATAACTATGGCTACACCTTC; cdr3_aa: CASSMFRRDNYGYTF; j_call: TRBJ1-2; v_call: TRBV19; clone_size: NA; d_call: NA
cdr3_nt: TGTGCCAGCAGTTCACGGACAGGGGATACGCAGTATTTT; cdr3_aa: CASSSRTGDTQYF; j_call: TRBJ2-3; v_call: TRBV12-3/TRBV12-4; clone_size: NA; d_call: TRBD1
cdr3_nt: TGCAGCGTGGTTCCCCTCCAGGGTCCAGGGAATGAGCAGTTCTTC; cdr3_aa: CSVVPLQGPGNEQFF; j_call: TRBJ2-1; v_call: TRBV29-1; clone_size: NA; d_call: NA
cdr3_nt: TGTGCCAGTAGTACTGGGGGGGGGACTAGCACTGAAGCTTTCTTT; cdr3_aa: CASSTGGGTSTEAFF; j_call: TRBJ1-1; v_call: TRBV19; clone_size: NA; d_call: NA
cdr3_nt: TGCAGCGGGCCCCTCGGCGGGACAGATACGCAGTATTTT; cdr3_aa: CSGPLGGTDTQYF; j_call: TRBJ2-3; v_call: TRBV29-1; clone_size: NA; d_call: NA
cdr3_nt: TGTGCCAGCAGTCTACCTCCGGGACAGGGGGGCTCTGGGGCCAACGTCCTGACTTTC; cdr3_aa: CASSLPPGQGGSGANVLTF; j_call: TRBJ2-6; v_call: TRBV27; clone_size: NA; d_call: TRBD1
cdr3_nt: TGCGCCAGCAGCCAAGAGGTCCTCCCAGGCAATGAGCAGTTCTTC; cdr3_aa: CASSQEVLPGNEQFF; j_call: TRBJ2-1; v_call: TRBV4-1; clone_size: NA; d_call: NA
cdr3_nt: TGCGCCAGCAGCTTGGGGGGACAGGCCCTTAACTATGGCTACACCTTC; cdr3_aa: CASSLGGQALNYGYTF; j_call: TRBJ1-2; v_call: TRBV5-1; clone_size: NA; d_call: TRBD1
cdr3_nt: TGTGCCAGCAGCGTGGGACTCCTGACCTACGAGCAGTACTTC; cdr3_aa: CASSVGLLTYEQYF; j_call: TRBJ2-7; v_call: TRBV9; clone_size: once; d_call: NA
cdr3_nt: TGTGCCATCAGTGAGTTTTTGGTCCCTAGGGGCTACACCTTC; cdr3_aa: CAISEFLVPRGYTF; j_call: TRBJ1-2; v_call: TRBV10-3; clone_size: NA; d_call: NA
cdr3_nt: TGTGCCAGCAGTTTCCCTGGCCCAGGGTTTGCAACTAATGAAAAACTGTTTTTT; cdr3_aa: CASSFPGPGFATNEKLFF; j_call: TRBJ1-4; v_call: TRBV28; clone_size: NA; d_call: NA